Below, 4 T cell receptor beta chains from the same sample are listed, as sequenced in a study of cytomegalovirus exposure and HLA in healthy donors. PCR used 60 Vbeta primers and 13 Jbeta primers. Repertoires were generated with immunoSEQ multiplex PCR, while TCRdb's copy carries only in-frame clones and drops some. The sample table includes 200,000 to 250,000 clones. Sequenced sample: PBMCs. The origin of the receptors is a girl aged 2 to 9 in good health and CMV-seropositive.

This sequence joins TRBV5-4 and TRBJ2-3; 9 bases align to TRBD2. J lost 10 bases, V lost 8 bases, and 14 bases had no gene match. This CDR3 has 14 residues. Germline V gene lookup returns CDR1 SGHNT and CDR2 YYREEE (reference sequence). For the CDR3, the DNA is TGTGCCAGTGGGGCGGGAGGGGTTTCCGAGGCGCAGTATTTT. Residues: CASGAGGVSEAQYF. The entire variable domain, with the rest obtained from reference TRBV5-4 and TRBJ2-3, is as follows: ETGVTQSPTHLIKTRGQQVTLRCSSQSGHNTVSWYQQALGQGPQFIFQYYREEENGRGNFPPRFSGLQFPNYSSELNVNALELDDSALYLCASGAGGVSEAQYFGPGTRLTVL.

The chain combines TRBV5-1 with TRBJ2-3; tentative D call: TRBD1 (5 bases). V lost 0 bases, J lost 4 bases, and 12 bases lay in between. Germline V CDR1 and CDR2: SGHRS, YFSETQ. CDR3 size: 15 residues. The CDR3 DNA sequence: TGCGCCAGCAGCTTGGAACAGGATTGGGCAGATACGCAGTATTTT. Protein product: CASSLEQDWADTQYF.

This rearrangement joins TRBV27 to TRBJ2-2, with 8 nucleotides matching TRBD2. The V and J ends lost 1 base and 2 bases, in that order; junction bases with no gene match: 6. This CDR3 comprises 17 residues. Per the germline V gene, CDR1 is MNHEY and CDR2 is SMNVEV (reference sequence). The CDR3 DNA reads TGTGCCAGCAGTTTATTTTTTAGCGGGACAAACACCGGGGAGCTGTTTTTT. Protein: CASSLFFSGTNTGELFF.

Notes on this clone: Other nucleotide sequences in the sample specify the same CDR3. This chain links TRBV27 with TRBJ1-5, with D uncertain. The CDR3 totals 14 residues. The V end was cut by 2 bases, the J end by 0 bases, with 5 bases between. Per germline, CDR1 MNHEY and CDR2 SMNVEV (reference sequence). This chain's CDR3 is CASSLRDSNQPQHF. The CDR3 DNA reads TGTGCCAGCAGTTTACGGGATAGCAATCAGCCCCAGCATTTT.